This record concerns one TCR beta chain sequence. Compared with germline, one end of the junction differs, possibly owing to a read error. The germline CDR1 and CDR2 sequences are DFQATT and SNEGSKA (reference sequence). The CDR3 totals 15 residues. This sample stems from a study of T-cell reconstitution after alpha-beta-depleted transplantation in children. This sample's TCRbeta library carried unique molecular identifier barcodes. MiXCR was run by TCRdb on the PCR reads, yielding one entry per CDR3 protein. The table has roughly 220,000 distinct CDR3 sequences, 12% seen once. The receptor comes from a human donor who donated a stem cell graft to a child with acute lymphoblastic leukemia. The V and J genes are TRBV20-1 and TRBJ2-7; maybe TRBD1 (6 bases). The specimen comprised PBMCs from the stem cell graft donor, sampled from the stem cell graft. The CDR3 sequence: CSTRDLGGPGDEQYF. The CDR3 nucleotides read TGCAGTACTAGAGATCTCGGCGGGCCAGGGGACGAGCAGTACTTC.